What follows are 9 T cell receptor beta chains derived from one specimen sequenced in a study of blood T cell repertoires in COVID-19 (dated by TCRdb to the early 2020s). Libraries were prepared through the immunoSEQ multiplex PCR assay. Drawn from immuneACCESS, this table holds only the in-frame rearrangements with V and J called that TCRdb kept. Clones are partly lost; checked studies trace under half to an unresolved V gene and leave the rest unexplained. This sample holds 300,000 to 350,000 clones; roughly 90% were observed only once. The ten largest clones take up about a tenth of the sample. Sequencing was carried out using PBMCs or T cells enriched from blood (not recorded which). The receptors come from a woman in her 30s who had recovered from COVID-19.

The rearrangement uses TRBV11-3 and TRBJ2-3, with D tentatively TRBD2 (6 bases). Germline V gene lookup returns CDR1 SGHNT and CDR2 YENEEA. The CDR3 length is 13 residues. The V end lost 4 bases, the J end lost 4 bases, and 9 bases lay between the germline ends. In DNA, the CDR3 is TGTGCCAGCAGCTCGGGGGAGCCAGATACGCAGTATTTT. Its translation is CASSSGEPDTQYF.

The chain couples TRBV19 to TRBJ2-7; 9 nucleotides align to TRBD2. Per germline, CDR1 LNHDA and CDR2 SQIVND (reference sequence). This CDR3 is 16 amino acids long. The V and J ends lost 3 bases and 3 bases, in that order; junction bases with no gene match: 9. DNA for the CDR3: TGTGCCAGTAGTATGATTCTAGCGGGGATACACTACGAGCAGTACTTC. It translates to CASSMILAGIHYEQYF.

This clone has just one count. The V gene is TRBV7-2, the J gene TRBJ2-7, with 8 bases matching TRBD2. CDR1 and CDR2 (germline): SGHTA, FQGNSA. This CDR3 contains 16 residues. Trimming at V came to 1 base and at J to 9 bases, leaving 14 bases not matched to a gene. CDR3: CASSLGGKTSGPGQYF. Written as DNA, the CDR3 is TGTGCCAGCAGCTTAGGAGGGAAAACTAGCGGACCCGGGCAGTACTTC.

This rearrangement joins TRBV27 to TRBJ1-2, with TRBD1 identical over 12 bases. The CDR3 length is 21 residues. The ends lost 3 bases at V and 4 bases at J; junction bases unmatched: 21. Germline CDR1 reads MNHEY; CDR2 reads SMNVEV (reference sequence). The CDR3 coding sequence is TGTGCCAGCAGTTTTGGTATTTTGGTCATGGGACAGGGGGCACGCGGCTATGGCTACACCTTC. Its translation: CASSFGILVMGQGARGYGYTF.

The chain joins TRBV12-3 or TRBV12-4 to TRBJ1-2, with 11 positions matching TRBD1. This CDR3 is built from 13 residues. J gave up 8 bases and V 3 bases, and 2 bases lay outside the gene matches. The CDR3 DNA reads TGTGCCAGCAGTTTCGGGACAGGGGGAGGCTACACCTTC. This sequence encodes CASSFGTGGGYTF.

This clone was detected only once. This chain connects TRBV3-1 (or the pseudogene TRBV3-2) to TRBJ2-3; TRBD2 matches 7 bases. Germline CDR1 reads LGHDT; CDR2 reads YNNKEL (reference sequence). The V gene end was trimmed by 0 bases and the J gene end by 5 bases; junction bases not matched to a gene: 8. The CDR3 extends over 16 amino acids. CDR3 bases: TGTGCCAGCAGCCAAGACCCCACGGGAGGTCAAGATACGCAGTATTTT. This gives the protein CASSQDPTGGQDTQYF.

This chain uses TRBV28 with TRBJ1-3, with a tentative D call TRBD1 (6 bases). The CDR3 covers 18 residues. V lost 8 bases and J lost 0, with 23 bases in between. Germline values: CDR1 MDHEN, CDR2 SYDVKM. The CDR3: CASGISQGPETSGNTIYF. The CDR3 DNA is TGTGCCAGCGGGATCTCACAGGGTCCGGAGACCTCTGGAAACACCATATATTTT.

Note on this clone: The junction does not match germline at one end; this may be a read error. V gene TRBV9 combines with J gene TRBJ1-5; 7 nucleotides align to TRBD1. The CDR3 totals 14 residues. In germline, CDR1 is SGDLS, CDR2 YYNGEE. CDR3 residues: CASSEQGTLEPQHF. The CDR3 DNA reads TGTGCCAGCAGCGAACAGGGGACCCTTGAGCCCCAGCATTTC.

The chain couples TRBV19 to TRBJ2-5, with D perhaps TRBD2 (5 bases). Trimming took off 1 base at V and 3 bases at J, with 9 bases between the two ends. The CDR3 spans 14 residues. The germline V gene has CDR1 LNHDA and CDR2 SQIVND (reference sequence). The CDR3 loop reads CASSIGFGEETQYF. The CDR3 DNA is TGTGCCAGTAGTATAGGGTTCGGGGAAGAGACCCAGTACTTC.